This T cell receptor beta chain stems from a study of T cell repertoires in cytomegalovirus infection. TCRdb redid the calling of the reads with MiXCR, one entry per CDR3 protein. The data hold 700,000 to 950,000 distinct CDR3 sequences, with approximately 32% observed a single time. CDR1 SGHVS and CDR2 FQNEAQ come from the germline V gene. V lost 2 bases to trimming and J lost 1 base; unmatched junction nucleotides: 12. The CDR3 totals 18 residues. The table lists this clonotype with a few counts. What it binds is unknown. This TCR was sampled from a human donor in good health (CMV status not recorded). Some clones in this sample may be carry-over from other donors' samples. The material was cultured CD8+ T cells from PBMCs, obtained from culture after CMV antigen stimulation. The V and J genes are TRBV7-8 and TRBJ2-3; 7 nucleotides agree with TRBD1. CDR3 bases: TGTGCCAGCAGCTTACCACTGACGCGACAGGGCCGCACAGATACGCAGTATTTT. This translates into CASSLPLTRQGRTDTQYF.